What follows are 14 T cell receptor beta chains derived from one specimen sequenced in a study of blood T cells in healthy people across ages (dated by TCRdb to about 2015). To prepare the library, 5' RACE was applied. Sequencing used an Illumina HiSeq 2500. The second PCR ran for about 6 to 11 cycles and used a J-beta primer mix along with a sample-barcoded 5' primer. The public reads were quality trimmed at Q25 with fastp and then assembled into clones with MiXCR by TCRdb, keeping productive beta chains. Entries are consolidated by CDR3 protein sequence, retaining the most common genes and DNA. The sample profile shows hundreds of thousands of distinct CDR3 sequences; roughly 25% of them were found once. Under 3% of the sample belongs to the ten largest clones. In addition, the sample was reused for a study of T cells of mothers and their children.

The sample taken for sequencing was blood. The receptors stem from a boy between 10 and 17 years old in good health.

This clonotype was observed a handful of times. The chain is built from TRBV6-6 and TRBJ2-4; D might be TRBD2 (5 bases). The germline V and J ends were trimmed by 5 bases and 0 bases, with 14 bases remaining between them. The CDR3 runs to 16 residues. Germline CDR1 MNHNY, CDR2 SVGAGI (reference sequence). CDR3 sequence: CASSPFGGLAKNIQYF. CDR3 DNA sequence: TGTGCCAGCAGTCCATTCGGAGGTCTAGCCAAAAACATTCAGTACTTC.

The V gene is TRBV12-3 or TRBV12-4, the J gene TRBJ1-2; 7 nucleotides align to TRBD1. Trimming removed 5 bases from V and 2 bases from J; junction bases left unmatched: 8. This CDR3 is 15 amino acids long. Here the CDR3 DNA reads TGTGCCAGCAGTCCCCGTGGGGGACAGAACTATGGCTACACCTTC. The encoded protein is CASSPRGGQNYGYTF.

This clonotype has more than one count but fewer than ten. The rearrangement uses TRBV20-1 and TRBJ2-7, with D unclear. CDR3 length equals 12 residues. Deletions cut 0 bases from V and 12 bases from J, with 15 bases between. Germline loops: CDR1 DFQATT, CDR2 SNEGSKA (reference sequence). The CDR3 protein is CSARDSSKGLYF. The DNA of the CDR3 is TGCAGTGCTAGAGATTCGTCCAAGGGTCTGTACTTC.

CDR3 DNA: TGCAGTGCTAGACCTAGCGGAGGCACAGATACGCAGTATTTT. This translates into CSARPSGGTDTQYF. J is TRBJ2-3 and V is TRBV20-1, with 7 positions matching TRBD2. The CDR3 totals 14 residues. Germline CDR1 is DFQATT and CDR2 is SNEGSKA (reference sequence). V trimming: 2 bases; J trimming: 1 base; junction bases outside the gene matches: 3.

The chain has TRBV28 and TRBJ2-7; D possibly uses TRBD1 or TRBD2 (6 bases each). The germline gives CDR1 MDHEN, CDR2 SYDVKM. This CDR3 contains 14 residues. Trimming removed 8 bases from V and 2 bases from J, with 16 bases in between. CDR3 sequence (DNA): TGTGCCAGCGTCCGGGGGCGTGGAACCTACGAGCAGTACTTC. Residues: CASVRGRGTYEQYF.

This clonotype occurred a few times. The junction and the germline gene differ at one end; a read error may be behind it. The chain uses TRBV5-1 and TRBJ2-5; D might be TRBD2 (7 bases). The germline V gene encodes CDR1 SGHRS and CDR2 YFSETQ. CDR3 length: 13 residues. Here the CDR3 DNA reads TGCGCCAGCAGCTTGGATAACGGGGGGCCCCCAAGATTC. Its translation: CASSLDNGGPPRF.

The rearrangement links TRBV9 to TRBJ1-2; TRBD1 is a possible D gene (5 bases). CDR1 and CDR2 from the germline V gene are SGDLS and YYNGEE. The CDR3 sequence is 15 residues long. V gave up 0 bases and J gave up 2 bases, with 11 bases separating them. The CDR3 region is CASSVGSEGNYGYTF. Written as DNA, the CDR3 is TGTGCCAGCAGCGTAGGGTCGGAGGGGAACTATGGCTACACCTTC.

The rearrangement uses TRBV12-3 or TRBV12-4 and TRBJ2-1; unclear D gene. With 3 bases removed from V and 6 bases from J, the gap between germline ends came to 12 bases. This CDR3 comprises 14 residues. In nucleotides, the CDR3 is TGTGCCAGCAGTTTTTCCCTCGAAGGCAATGAGCAGTTCTTC. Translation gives CASSFSLEGNEQFF.

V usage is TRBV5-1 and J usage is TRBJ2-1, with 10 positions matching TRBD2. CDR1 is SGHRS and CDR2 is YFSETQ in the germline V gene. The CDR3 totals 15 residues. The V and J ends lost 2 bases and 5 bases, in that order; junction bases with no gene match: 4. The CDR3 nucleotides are TGCGCCAGCAGCTTCCGGACTAGCGGAGACAATGAGCAGTTCTTC. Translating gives CASSFRTSGDNEQFF.

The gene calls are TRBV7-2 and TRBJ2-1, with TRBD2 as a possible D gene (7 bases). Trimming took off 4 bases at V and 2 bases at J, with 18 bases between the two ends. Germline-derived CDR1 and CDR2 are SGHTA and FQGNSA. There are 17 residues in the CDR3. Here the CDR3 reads CASSSRGKGGPYNEQFF. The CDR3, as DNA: TGTGCCAGCAGCTCCCGTGGTAAGGGGGGGCCCTACAATGAGCAGTTCTTC. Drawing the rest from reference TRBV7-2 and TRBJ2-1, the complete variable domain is GAGVSQSPSNKVTEKGKDVELRCDPISGHTALYWYRQSLGQGLEFLIYFQGNSAPDKSGLPSDRFSAERTGGSVSTLTIQRTQQEDSAVYLCASSSRGKGGPYNEQFFGPGTRLTVL.

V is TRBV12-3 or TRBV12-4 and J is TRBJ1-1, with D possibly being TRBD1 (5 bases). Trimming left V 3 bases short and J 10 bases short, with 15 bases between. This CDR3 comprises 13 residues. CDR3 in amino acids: CASSLGDIQGAFF. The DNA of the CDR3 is TGTGCCAGCAGTTTGGGTGACATCCAGGGAGCTTTCTTT.

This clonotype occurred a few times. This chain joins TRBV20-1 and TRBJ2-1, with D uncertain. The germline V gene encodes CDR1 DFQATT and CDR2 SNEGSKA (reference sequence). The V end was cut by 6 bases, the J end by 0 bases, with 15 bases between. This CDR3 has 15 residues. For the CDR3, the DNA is TGCAGTGCCCGACCGAGACCCAGCTCCTACAATGAGCAGTTCTTC. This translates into CSARPRPSSYNEQFF.

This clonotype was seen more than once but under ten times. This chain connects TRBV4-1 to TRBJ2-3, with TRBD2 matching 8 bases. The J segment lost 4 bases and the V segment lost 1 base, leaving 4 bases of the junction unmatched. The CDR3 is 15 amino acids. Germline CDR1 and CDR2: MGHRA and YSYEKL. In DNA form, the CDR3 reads TGCGCCAGCAGCCAAGTGCGGCGGGGGGCAGATACGCAGTATTTT. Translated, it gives CASSQVRRGADTQYF.

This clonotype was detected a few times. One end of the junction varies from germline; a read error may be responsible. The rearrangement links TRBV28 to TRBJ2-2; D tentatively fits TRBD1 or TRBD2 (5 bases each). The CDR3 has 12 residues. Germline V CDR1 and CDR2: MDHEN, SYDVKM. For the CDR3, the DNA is TGTGCCAGCAGCCGCAGGGACGGGGAGCTGTTCTTT. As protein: CASSRRDGELFF. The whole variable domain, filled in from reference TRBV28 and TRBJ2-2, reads DVKVTQSSRYLVKRTGEKVFLECVQDMDHENMFWYRQDPGLGLRLIYFSYDVKMKEKGDIPEGYSVSREKKERFSLILESASTNQTSMYLCASSRRDGELFFGEGSRLTVL.